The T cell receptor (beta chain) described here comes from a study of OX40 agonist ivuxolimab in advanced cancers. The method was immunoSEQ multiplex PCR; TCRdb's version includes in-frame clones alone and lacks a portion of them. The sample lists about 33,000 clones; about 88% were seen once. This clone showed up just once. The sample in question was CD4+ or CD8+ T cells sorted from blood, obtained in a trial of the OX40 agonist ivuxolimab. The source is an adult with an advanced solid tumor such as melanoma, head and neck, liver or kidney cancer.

CDR3: CASSSGSTSTDTQYF. DNA of the CDR3: TGTGCCAGCAGTTCCGGGTCAACTAGCACAGATACGCAGTATTTT. V gene TRBV5-8 combines with J gene TRBJ2-3; D call uncertain. Trimming shortened V by 5 bases and J by 0 bases, and 13 bases separated the two germline ends. This CDR3 comprises 15 residues. In germline, CDR1 is SGHTS, CDR2 YDEGEE. The variable domain in full, completed from reference TRBV5-8 and TRBJ2-3, reads EAGVTQSPTHLIKTRGQQATLRCSPISGHTSVYWYQQALGLGLQFLLWYDEGEERNRGNFPPRFSGRQFPNYSSELNVNALELEDSALYLCASSSGSTSTDTQYFGPGTRLTVL.